These T cell receptor beta chains were read from a single sample in a study of response to subunit inactivated influenza vaccine. MiXCR was run by TCRdb on the RT-PCR reads, yielding one entry per CDR3 protein. This table has about 240,000 distinct CDR3 sequences, 9% to 15% appearing once. The sample in question was non-naive T cells sorted from PBMCs, obtained approximately 15 days before vaccination. The receptors stem from a man between 45 and 60 years old who received an inactivated influenza vaccine. Both conserved end residues are part of each CDR3. A D gene is named only where the DNA matches it firmly. Clone size is given for some rows only: seen once, a few or many times, or a class if the clone is expanded.

CDR3 | DNA | size | D | J | V
CASSVGFLGTEAFF | TGTGCCAGCAGCGTAGGGTTCCTGGGGACTGAAGCTTTCTTT | few | - | TRBJ1-1 | TRBV9
CATRRPNQETQYF | TGTGCCACCCGCAGGCCTAACCAAGAGACCCAGTACTTC | - | - | TRBJ2-5 | TRBV6-1
CASSLNIGDRGNQPQHF | TGCGCCAGCAGCCTCAATATCGGCGACAGGGGGAATCAGCCCCAGCATTTT | few | TRBD1 | TRBJ1-5 | TRBV4-1
CSVGVSVNTEAFF | TGCAGCGTTGGGGTGTCGGTGAACACTGAAGCTTTCTTT | - | - | TRBJ1-1 | TRBV29-1
CSARDGGTYEQYF | TGCAGTGCTAGAGATGGTGGAACATACGAGCAGTACTTC | many | - | TRBJ2-7 | TRBV20-1
CSAGRTAPYEQYF | TGCAGTGCTGGAAGGACAGCGCCCTACGAGCAGTACTTC | few | - | TRBJ2-7 | TRBV20-1
CASSPSGSNTEAFF | TGTGCCAGCTCACCTTCAGGGAGTAACACTGAAGCTTTCTTT | - | - | TRBJ1-1 | TRBV18
CASSLSIESTQYF | TGTGCCAGCAGTTTATCGATCGAGAGTACGCAGTATTTT | many | - | TRBJ2-3 | TRBV27
CSARKDSNQPQHF | TGCAGTGCTAGAAAGGACAGCAATCAGCCCCAGCATTTT | - | - | TRBJ1-5 | TRBV20-1
CASSSWGGEQFF | TGTGCCAGCAGTTCCTGGGGAGGTGAGCAGTTCTTC | - | - | TRBJ2-1 | TRBV7-9
CATSRASSEGGDTQYF | TGTGCCACCAGCAGAGCCAGCAGCGAAGGGGGAGATACGCAGTATTTT | many | - | TRBJ2-3 | TRBV15
CASSQGGLREDYGYTF | TGTGCCAGCAGCCAAGGGGGGCTGAGGGAGGACTATGGCTACACCTTC | few | - | TRBJ1-2 | TRBV4-2
CASRPHSGGAYEQYF | TGTGCCAGCAGGCCGCATAGCGGGGGGGCCTACGAGCAGTACTTC | few | TRBD2 | TRBJ2-7 | TRBV28
CATAAAGGVTGELFF | TGCGCCACAGCAGCAGCGGGAGGGGTCACCGGGGAGCTGTTTTTT | - | TRBD2 | TRBJ2-2 | TRBV5-1
CASSQVRGRSGSYEQFF | TGTGCCAGCAGCCAAGTCAGGGGACGGAGCGGGAGTTATGAGCAGTTCTTC | few | TRBD2 | TRBJ2-1 | TRBV14
CASSLSTVFNEQFF | TGTGCCAGCAGTCTTTCGACAGTTTTCAATGAGCAGTTCTTC | - | - | TRBJ2-1 | TRBV6-1
CASTRGGNTIYF | TGTGCCAGCACTAGGGGGGGAAACACCATATATTTT | few | - | TRBJ1-3 | TRBV12-3/TRBV12-4
CASSSFGWQDTQYF | TGTGCCAGCAGCTCCTTTGGGTGGCAAGATACGCAGTATTTT | few | - | TRBJ2-3 | TRBV7-2
CASRSMGLSNEKLFF | TGTGCCAGCAGATCTATGGGGCTATCAAATGAAAAACTGTTTTTT | - | - | TRBJ1-4 | TRBV5-4
CASSYPQGWQTQYF | TGTGCCAGCAGTTACCCACAGGGGTGGCAGACCCAGTACTTC | few | TRBD1 | TRBJ2-5 | TRBV6-2/TRBV6-3
CASSSPGLAVYSSYNEQFF | TGTGCCAGCAGTTCCCCGGGACTAGCGGTTTACAGCTCCTACAATGAGCAGTTCTTC | many | TRBD2 | TRBJ2-1 | TRBV28
CSLEGQETQYF | TGCAGTCTTGAGGGGCAAGAGACCCAGTACTTC | - | - | TRBJ2-5 | TRBV20-1